This passage covers 19 T cell receptor beta chains from one sample sequenced in a study of OX40 agonist ivuxolimab in advanced cancers. Repertoires were generated with immunoSEQ multiplex PCR, while TCRdb's copy carries only in-frame clones and drops some. The sample holds about 53,000 clones; approximately 90% are singletons and the top ten take about 1.5%. The source material was CD4+ or CD8+ T cells sorted from blood, sampled in a trial of the OX40 agonist ivuxolimab. These TCRs come from an adult with an advanced solid tumor such as melanoma, head and neck, liver or kidney cancer.

The gene calls are TRBV18 and TRBJ1-1; possibly TRBD1 for D (5 bases). Trimming pared 6 bases from V and 2 bases from J, leaving 10 bases between. Germline loops: CDR1 KGHSH, CDR2 LQKENI. The CDR3 has 13 residues. In DNA, the CDR3 is TGTGCCAGCTCTGGCAGGGCTAACACTGAAGCTTTCTTT. Translated: CASSGRANTEAFF.

The V and J genes are TRBV7-9 and TRBJ2-7; 7 bases agree with TRBD1. V trimming: 5 bases; J trimming: 5 bases; junction bases outside the gene matches: 12. Per the germline V gene, CDR1 is SEHNR and CDR2 is FQNEAQ (reference sequence). The CDR3 is made up of 15 amino acids. The CDR3 spells CASSPALTGYHEQYF. The DNA of the CDR3 is TGTGCCAGCAGCCCCGCTTTGACAGGGTACCACGAGCAGTACTTC.

Notes on this clone: A junction boundary mismatches the germline segment, possibly from a read error. The genes are TRBV29-1 and TRBJ1-1; D remains ambiguous. Germline V CDR1 and CDR2: SQVTM, ANQGSEA. The CDR3 runs 11 residues. CDR3 nucleotides: TGCAGCCTTGAAGTCCAGCGGGAAGCTTTCTTT. Its translation: CSLEVQREAFF.

The genes are TRBV4-1 and TRBJ2-3, with 14 nucleotides matching TRBD2. V dropped 5 bases and J dropped 1; count of bases not matched to a gene: 5. The V gene's germline CDR1 is MGHRA and CDR2 YSYEKL. This CDR3 has 17 residues. CDR3 region: CASSLGTSGRGTDTQYF. The CDR3 DNA reads TGCGCCAGCAGCTTAGGGACTAGCGGGAGAGGCACAGATACGCAGTATTTT.

The chain is built from TRBV19 and TRBJ2-5, with 10 bases lining up with TRBD1. The CDR3 runs 15 residues. Trimming cost V 4 bases and J 5 bases; bases outside gene matches: 7. CDR1 is LNHDA, CDR2 SQIVND, per germline (reference sequence). CDR3 amino acids: CASSTSTGGVETQYF. The CDR3 nucleotides read TGTGCCAGTAGTACCTCGACAGGGGGCGTGGAGACCCAGTACTTC.

This chain connects TRBV15 to TRBJ2-3; D perhaps matches TRBD2 (5 bases). Germline V gene lookup returns CDR1 LNHNV and CDR2 YYDKDF (reference sequence). This CDR3 has 12 residues. V lost 8 bases and J lost 3, with 9 bases in between. This CDR3 reads CATGRETDTQYF. The CDR3 region has the DNA TGTGCCACCGGTAGGGAGACAGATACGCAGTATTTT.

The rearrangement links TRBV28 to TRBJ1-2; possible D gene TRBD1, 6 bases. V was shortened by 11 bases and J by 7 bases, with 23 bases between the two germline ends. The CDR3 contains 14 residues. The germline CDR1 and CDR2 sequences are MDHEN and SYDVKM. CDR3 bases: TGTGCCGCGGCCCTCGCGGGGACACCCGGTGGCTACACCTTC. Amino acid sequence: CAAALAGTPGGYTF.

About this clone itself: The sample carries other DNA sequences with the same CDR3. The rearrangement uses TRBV19 and TRBJ1-2; no clear D. V was shortened by 2 bases and J by 8 bases, with 9 bases between the two germline ends. From germline, CDR1 is LNHDA and CDR2 SQIVND (reference sequence). This CDR3 is 12 amino acids long. CDR3 coding DNA: TGTGCCAGTAGTATACGGCAAGGAGGCTACACCTTC. Protein: CASSIRQGGYTF.

CDR3 protein: CASSQDGGPYEQYF. The CDR3 DNA sequence: TGCGCCAGCAGCCAGGATGGGGGACCCTACGAGCAGTACTTC. The chain couples TRBV4-1 to TRBJ2-7, with D possibly called TRBD1 or TRBD2 (5 bases each). Germline values: CDR1 MGHRA, CDR2 YSYEKL. V lost 3 bases and J 2 bases, leaving 11 bases between the germline ends. This CDR3 spans 14 amino acids.

This clone was seen once. The genes are TRBV4-1 and TRBJ1-4; 11 bases are shared with TRBD1. Germline V CDR1 and CDR2: MGHRA, YSYEKL. The CDR3 has 15 amino acids. V was pared by 4 bases and J by 8 bases, with 6 bases of the junction left unmatched. The CDR3 is CASSRPGTGGEKLFF. The CDR3 region has the DNA TGCGCCAGCAGCCGACCGGGGACAGGGGGAGAAAAACTGTTTTTT.

The V call is TRBV6-5, the J call TRBJ2-7; possible D gene TRBD1, 7 bases. The V end lost 2 bases, the J end lost 4 bases, and 15 bases lay between the germline ends. Germline assignment: CDR1 MNHEY and CDR2 SVGAGI. The CDR3 is 15 amino acids. The CDR3 region is CASSYEFRGAYEQYF. In nucleotides, the CDR3 is TGTGCCAGCAGTTACGAGTTCAGGGGGGCGTACGAGCAGTACTTC.

J is TRBJ2-3 and V is TRBV6-6, with no clear D. CDR3 length: 13 residues. Germline assignment: CDR1 MNHNY and CDR2 SVGAGI (reference sequence). V lost 6 bases to trimming and J lost 6 bases, with 13 bases between them. CDR3 DNA: TGTGCCAGCAGGATTTGGGGTACGGATACGCAGTATTTT. Encoded protein: CASRIWGTDTQYF.

The V call is TRBV7-9, the J call TRBJ1-5; D ambiguous. The CDR3 length is 14 residues. The germline CDR1 and CDR2 sequences are SEHNR and FQNEAQ (reference sequence). V was shortened by 4 bases and J by 3 bases, with 10 bases between the two germline ends. CDR3 loop: CASSSVDINQPQHF. The CDR3, as DNA: TGTGCCAGCAGCTCCGTGGATATCAATCAGCCCCAGCATTTT.

The rearrangement links TRBV7-9 to TRBJ2-7; D unresolved. V lost 6 bases to trimming and J lost 0 bases, with 15 bases between them. The CDR3 runs 15 residues. CDR1 and CDR2 from the germline V gene are SEHNR and FQNEAQ (reference sequence). CDR3 nucleotides: TGTGCCAGCAGTCCTGACCAGGCCAGCTCCTACGAGCAGTACTTC. Its translation is CASSPDQASSYEQYF.

This chain connects TRBV7-2 to TRBJ2-5; D might be TRBD1 or TRBD2, each matching 5 bases. CDR3 size: 13 residues. Between the trimmed V and J ends, which lost 4 bases and 4 bases, there was a span of 10 bases. Germline V gene lookup returns CDR1 SGHTA and CDR2 FQGNSA. DNA of the CDR3: TGTGCCAGCAGCTCGGGGCAGAGAGAGACCCAGTACTTC. Its translation is CASSSGQRETQYF.

The rearrangement links TRBV10-3 to TRBJ2-3; no clear D gene. Trimming took 10 bases from V and 6 from J, leaving 8 bases between them. CDR3 length: 10 amino acids. Germline V lookup: CDR1 ENHRY, CDR2 SYGVKD. This chain's CDR3 is CATWRDTQYF. CDR3 coding DNA: TGTGCCACTTGGCGCGATACGCAGTATTTT.

The chain employs TRBV28 and TRBJ2-7; D uncertain. Germline V gene sequence: CDR1 MDHEN, CDR2 SYDVKM. This CDR3 is built from 11 residues. Between the trimmed V and J ends, which lost 6 bases and 5 bases, there was a span of 8 bases. CDR3 protein: CASSRVDEQYF. The CDR3 nucleotides are TGTGCCAGCAGCCGGGTGGACGAGCAGTACTTC.

This sequence joins TRBV6-5 and TRBJ1-6, with a possible D match to TRBD1 (5 bases). The V gene lost 2 bases and the J gene lost 6 bases, with 11 bases spanning the gap. The CDR3 is 15 residues long. CDR1 is MNHEY, CDR2 SVGAGI, per germline. Here the CDR3 DNA reads TGTGCCAGCAGTTACCGCACAGGCGGTAATTCACCCCTCCACTTT. Protein: CASSYRTGGNSPLHF.

The CDR3 region is CASSPGDGTEKLFF. The DNA of the CDR3 is TGTGCCAGCAGCCCAGGGGACGGAACTGAAAAACTGTTTTTT. J is TRBJ1-4 and V is TRBV9, with a tentative D call TRBD1 (6 bases). The CDR3 is 14 residues long. Trimming took 4 bases from V and 7 from J, leaving 14 bases between them. Germline V gene lookup returns CDR1 SGDLS and CDR2 YYNGEE.